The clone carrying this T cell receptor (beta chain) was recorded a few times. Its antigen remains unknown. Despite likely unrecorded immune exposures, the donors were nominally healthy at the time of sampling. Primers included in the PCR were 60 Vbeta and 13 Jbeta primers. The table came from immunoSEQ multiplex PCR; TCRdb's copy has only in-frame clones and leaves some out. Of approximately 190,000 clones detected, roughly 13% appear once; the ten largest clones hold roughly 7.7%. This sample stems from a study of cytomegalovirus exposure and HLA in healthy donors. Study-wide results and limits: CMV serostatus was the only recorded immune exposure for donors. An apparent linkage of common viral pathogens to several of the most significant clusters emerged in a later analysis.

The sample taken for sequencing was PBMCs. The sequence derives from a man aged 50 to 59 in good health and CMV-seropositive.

CDR3 DNA sequence: TGTGCCAGCTCACCTCAGGGGGGAGAGACCCAGTACTTC. It codes for CASSPQGGETQYF. This sequence joins TRBV18 and TRBJ2-5; D is perhaps TRBD1 (7 bases). Trimming removed 3 bases from V and 4 bases from J, with 9 bases in between. CDR1 is KGHSH, CDR2 LQKENI, per germline. CDR3 length equals 13 residues.